This entry lists 32 T cell receptor beta chains sequenced from one sample in a study of cytomegalovirus exposure and HLA in healthy donors (dated by TCRdb to 2017 to 2019). The library was prepared using the immunoSEQ multiplex PCR assay. A mixture of 60 forward primers for TCR Vbeta segments and 13 reverse primers for TCR Jbeta segments was used in the multiplex PCR. TCRdb limited this immuneACCESS table to in-frame rearrangements with V and J called. A share of clones is missing; checked studies link under half to unresolved V genes, and the rest is unexplained. The sample records some 150,000 clones, around four fifths of which are singletons. Roughly 7.7% of the sample goes to the ten largest clones. Sequenced input: PBMCs. These receptors were taken from a woman in her 50s in good health and CMV-seropositive.

Here the CDR3 DNA reads TGCGCCAGCAGCAACCGACGGACTAGCGGGAGCTCTAGCTCCTACAATGAGCAGTTCTTC. Protein product: CASSNRRTSGSSSSYNEQFF. The gene calls are TRBV5-1 and TRBJ2-1; TRBD2 matches 13 bases. Germline trimming cut 4 bases from V and 0 bases from J; bases unmatched to any gene: 13. The V gene's germline CDR1 is SGHRS and CDR2 YFSETQ. This CDR3 has 20 amino acids.

CDR3 amino acids: CASSYSPLRGRETQYF. The CDR3 coding sequence is TGTGCCAGCAGTTACTCCCCGCTTCGAGGCAGAGAGACCCAGTACTTC. The V call is TRBV6-5, the J call TRBJ2-5, with D uncertain. The length of the CDR3 is 16 residues. The V end was cut by 0 bases, the J end by 4 bases, with 15 bases between. Germline V CDR1 and CDR2: MNHEY, SVGAGI.

V usage is TRBV4-1 and J usage is TRBJ2-1; 8 bases are shared with TRBD2. Unmatched junction bases numbered 5, after V lost 1 base and J lost 6 bases. The CDR3 contains 15 residues. CDR1 and CDR2 (germline): MGHRA, YSYEKL. The CDR3 coding sequence is TGCGCCAGCAGCCAAGGGGGCGGGAGGCTCAATGAGCAGTTCTTC. Protein sequence: CASSQGGGRLNEQFF.

V usage is TRBV6-6 and J usage is TRBJ2-7, with 7 bases identical to TRBD1. This CDR3 is built from 14 residues. The germline gives CDR1 MNHNY, CDR2 SVGAGI (reference sequence). V lost 6 bases, J lost 3 bases, and 8 bases stayed unmatched. The CDR3 here is CASRDTGVIYEQYF. CDR3 DNA sequence: TGTGCCAGCAGGGATACAGGGGTCATCTACGAGCAGTACTTC.

In this sample, this clone turned up a few times. In nucleotides, the CDR3 is TGTGCCAGCAGTTCGTTGGGGCCAGGGGGAATACAGCCCCAGCATTTT. Its protein is CASSSLGPGGIQPQHF. The chain uses TRBV6-5 and TRBJ1-5; 7 nucleotides agree with TRBD1. V dropped 4 bases and J dropped 7; count of bases not matched to a gene: 13. Germline CDR1 is MNHEY and CDR2 is SVGAGI. This CDR3 region has 16 residues.

On this clone itself: Other DNA sequences in the sample encode the same CDR3. The chain recombines TRBV7-2 with TRBJ1-1, with unresolved D. The CDR3 length is 13 residues. Germline V gives CDR1 SGHTA, CDR2 FQGNSA. V lost 1 base and J 1 base, leaving 4 bases between the germline ends. DNA of the CDR3: TGTGCCAGCAGCTTAGGTCAGAACACTGAAGCTTTCTTT. It yields the protein CASSLGQNTEAFF.

The V call is TRBV7-3, the J call TRBJ1-1; D gene uncertain. CDR1 SGHTA and CDR2 FQGTGA come from the germline V gene. V lost 0 bases and J lost 3, with 8 bases in between. CDR3 length: 14 residues. CDR3 sequence (DNA): TGTGCCAGCAGCTTAACAGATACTCACACTGAAGCTTTCTTT. Translation: CASSLTDTHTEAFF.

Here the CDR3 reads CATSRPGYEQYF. Written as DNA, the CDR3 is TGTGCCACCAGCAGGCCGGGCTACGAGCAGTACTTC. The chain combines TRBV15 with TRBJ2-7; D gene ambiguous. This CDR3 has 12 residues. V lost 3 bases, J lost 3 bases, and 6 bases lay in between. Germline V gene lookup returns CDR1 LNHNV and CDR2 YYDKDF (reference sequence).

This CDR3 is CASRTGLWETQYF. For the CDR3, the DNA is TGTGCCAGTAGAACAGGTCTTTGGGAGACCCAGTACTTC. This sequence joins TRBV28 and TRBJ2-5, with D possibly being TRBD1 (5 bases). CDR3 length: 13 residues. With 9 bases removed from V and 5 bases from J, the gap between germline ends came to 16 bases. Per the germline V gene, CDR1 is MDHEN and CDR2 is SYDVKM.

The chain combines TRBV7-2 with TRBJ2-1; 8 bases map to TRBD1. Unmatched junction bases numbered 10, after V lost 5 bases and J lost 4 bases. Germline values: CDR1 SGHTA, CDR2 FQGNSA. There are 16 residues in the CDR3. CDR3 bases: TGTGCCAGCAGCACGACGGACAGGGAATTATACAATGAGCAGTTCTTC. Encoded protein: CASSTTDRELYNEQFF.

J is TRBJ2-7 and V is TRBV21-1; the D call TRBD1 from the table was never checked on the DNA. TRBV21-1 constitutes a pseudogene. The CDR3 extends over 15 amino acids. The CDR3 DNA reads as TGTGCCAGCAGCGAAAGCCTGGGACAGGGTAGCGAGCAGTACTTC. Amino acid sequence: CASSESLGQGSEQYF.

CDR3 in DNA: TGTGCCAGCAGCCCCGGAGCCCGAAACTTTAACACTGAAGCTTTCTTT. Translation gives CASSPGARNFNTEAFF. The chain joins TRBV7-9 to TRBJ1-1; D ambiguous. Germline V CDR1 and CDR2: SEHNR, FQNEAQ (reference sequence). The V and J ends lost 5 bases and 2 bases respectively, with 18 bases between them. The CDR3 length is 16 residues.

This clone showed up just a few times. The J gene is TRBJ1-1, the V gene TRBV28, with 7 bases lining up with TRBD1. The germline gives CDR1 MDHEN, CDR2 SYDVKM. The junction had 7 bases not matched to a gene; V was cut back by 3 bases and J by 3 bases. This CDR3 spans 15 amino acids. The CDR3 DNA reads TGTGCCAGCAGTTTTATAGGGACAGCAGACACTGAAGCTTTCTTT. As protein: CASSFIGTADTEAFF.

The CDR3: CASRPMASGTYEQYF. DNA for the CDR3: TGTGCCAGCAGGCCCATGGCTAGCGGGACGTACGAGCAGTACTTC. The chain uses TRBV6-5 and TRBJ2-5; 9 bases map to TRBD2. The J call may be wrong; the DNA end is better matched by TRBJ2-7. In germline, CDR1 is MNHEY, CDR2 SVGAGI. The CDR3 is made up of 15 amino acids.

The chain couples TRBV4-1 to TRBJ2-3; 7 bases map to TRBD2. Germline CDR1 reads MGHRA; CDR2 reads YSYEKL. V lost 0 bases and J lost 8; bases outside the gene matches: 14. This CDR3 spans 17 amino acids. The CDR3 region is CASSQDRLAARRGTQYF. CDR3 nucleotides: TGCGCCAGCAGCCAAGATAGGCTAGCGGCTCGGAGGGGTACGCAGTATTTT.

The chain uses TRBV5-1 and TRBJ1-2; D might be TRBD1 (5 bases). This CDR3 region has 14 residues. CDR1 is SGHRS and CDR2 is YFSETQ in the germline V gene. V gave up 3 bases and J gave up 4 bases, with 13 bases separating them. CDR3 nucleotides: TGCGCCAGCAGCTCCCAGGGTGAGGTCTATGGCTACACCTTC. Amino acid sequence: CASSSQGEVYGYTF.

The chain recombines TRBV27 with TRBJ1-1, with TRBD1 as a possible D gene (5 bases). V gave up 5 bases and J gave up 1 base, with 8 bases separating them. The CDR3 totals 13 residues. Germline lookup yields CDR1 MNHEY and CDR2 SMNVEV (reference sequence). The CDR3, as DNA: TGTGCCAGCAGTCGGACAAGGAACACTGAAGCTTTCTTT. Its protein is CASSRTRNTEAFF.

The chain uses TRBV7-2 and TRBJ1-2; D gene uncertain. Germline CDR1 and CDR2: SGHTA and FQGNSA. V lost 5 bases and J 4 bases, leaving 11 bases between the germline ends. There are 13 residues in the CDR3. CDR3 DNA: TGTGCCAGCAGCCGCGAACGGGGCTATGGCTACACCTTC. It translates to CASSRERGYGYTF.

The rearrangement joins TRBV19 to TRBJ2-3; D is unclear. The V end lost 6 bases, the J end lost 0 bases, and 10 bases lay between the germline ends. This CDR3 comprises 14 residues. Germline CDR1 LNHDA, CDR2 SQIVND (reference sequence). DNA of the CDR3: TGTGCCAGTAGCGGTAGACTTAGCACAGATACGCAGTATTTT. It is translated as CASSGRLSTDTQYF.

The J gene is TRBJ1-1, the V gene TRBV7-6; D is uncertain. CDR3 length: 15 residues. CDR1 is SGHVS, CDR2 FNYEAQ, per germline. Trimming removed 1 base from V and 5 bases from J, with 14 bases in between. The CDR3 reads CASSLESGYVTEAFF. The CDR3 DNA reads TGTGCCAGCAGCTTAGAATCAGGTTACGTAACTGAAGCTTTCTTT.

This chain joins TRBV7-8 and TRBJ1-2; TRBD1 matches 7 bases. V trimming: 5 bases; J trimming: 3 bases; junction bases outside the gene matches: 6. Germline values: CDR1 SGHVS, CDR2 FQNEAQ. The CDR3 runs 14 residues. This CDR3 is CASSMGQPDYGYTF. The CDR3 DNA reads TGTGCCAGCAGCATGGGACAGCCCGACTATGGCTACACCTTC.

V and J are TRBV11-2 and TRBJ1-2; tentative D call: TRBD1 (5 bases). CDR3 length: 14 amino acids. V dropped 1 base and J dropped 4 bases, with 10 bases sitting between them. CDR1 is SGHAT and CDR2 is FQNNGV in the germline V gene. The CDR3 here is CASSLGGGTYGYTF. CDR3 in DNA: TGTGCCAGCAGCTTAGGGGGGGGAACCTATGGCTACACCTTC.

This clone has more than one count but fewer than ten. This chain links TRBV6-5 with TRBJ1-1; TRBD1 aligns across 8 bases. CDR1 MNHEY and CDR2 SVGAGI come from the germline V gene. V lost 0 bases and J lost 11; bases outside the gene matches: 8. CDR3 length equals 14 residues. The CDR3 region is CASSYSDGNRGAFF. CDR3 in DNA: TGTGCCAGCAGTTACTCGGACGGGAACAGGGGGGCTTTCTTT.

The gene calls are TRBV28 and TRBJ2-2; TRBD1 matches 9 bases. J gave up 4 bases and V 8 bases, and 5 bases lay outside the gene matches. Germline CDR1 reads MDHEN; CDR2 reads SYDVKM. The CDR3 sequence is 14 residues long. The CDR3 region is CASRTGGSTGELFF. CDR3 nucleotide sequence: TGTGCCAGCCGAACAGGGGGCAGCACCGGGGAGCTGTTTTTT. Full variable domain (remainder filled in from reference TRBV28 and TRBJ2-2): DVKVTQSSRYLVKRTGEKVFLECVQDMDHENMFWYRQDPGLGLRLIYFSYDVKMKEKGDIPEGYSVSREKKERFSLILESASTNQTSMYLCASRTGGSTGELFFGEGSRLTVL.

The chain recombines TRBV28 with TRBJ1-2; weak D call: TRBD1 (6 bases). Germline CDR1 MDHEN, CDR2 SYDVKM. The CDR3 sequence is 15 residues long. V gave up 5 bases and J gave up 4 bases, with 17 bases separating them. CDR3 DNA sequence: TGTGCCAGCAGTCTACAGGGTTTGGTCGGCTATGGCTACACCTTC. The encoded protein is CASSLQGLVGYGYTF.

The V and J genes are TRBV18 and TRBJ1-2; the D is unclear. The germline CDR1 and CDR2 sequences are KGHSH and LQKENI. This CDR3 is 14 amino acids long. Trimming removed 1 base from V and 0 bases from J, with 6 bases in between. The CDR3 nucleotides read TGTGCCAGCTCACCACAGGAGTCTAACTATGGCTACACCTTC. It translates to CASSPQESNYGYTF.

The genes are TRBV5-1 and TRBJ2-3; 8 bases are a match to TRBD2. CDR3 length: 14 amino acids. The V and J ends lost 2 bases and 4 bases, in that order; junction bases with no gene match: 3. Germline-derived CDR1 and CDR2 are SGHRS and YFSETQ. The CDR3 DNA reads as TGCGCCAGCAGCTTTAGCGGGACATCAGATACGCAGTATTTT. This sequence encodes CASSFSGTSDTQYF.

The gene calls are TRBV5-1 and TRBJ1-1, with D unclear. V lost 4 bases, J lost 0 bases, and 16 bases lay in between. Germline lookup yields CDR1 SGHRS and CDR2 YFSETQ. This CDR3 spans 16 amino acids. This CDR3 reads CASSLNGGSMNTEAFF. The CDR3, as DNA: TGCGCCAGCAGCCTAAACGGAGGGAGCATGAACACTGAAGCTTTCTTT.

The V and J genes are TRBV18 and TRBJ2-5; 7 bases fit TRBD1. This CDR3 has 17 residues. Trimming at V came to 2 bases and at J to 7 bases, leaving 16 bases not matched to a gene. CDR1 is KGHSH and CDR2 is LQKENI in the germline V gene. CDR3 sequence reads: CASSPGTVSIQVRTQYF. The CDR3 DNA is TGTGCCAGCTCACCAGGGACAGTATCAATTCAAGTCCGGACCCAGTACTTC.

V gene TRBV29-1 combines with J gene TRBJ1-2; 9 positions agree with TRBD1. The CDR3 is made up of 15 amino acids. Germline values: CDR1 SQVTM, CDR2 ANQGSEA. V shed 3 bases, J shed 2 bases, and the junction held 7 bases outside the gene matches. The CDR3 nucleotides read TGCAGCGTTGATAGCGGGACAGGGCTCAACTATGGCTACACCTTC. Residues: CSVDSGTGLNYGYTF.

The chain has TRBV4-3 and TRBJ1-1, with D perhaps TRBD1 (5 bases). The CDR3 spans 15 residues. Trimming cost V 0 bases and J 2 bases, with 10 bases left between them. From germline, CDR1 is LGHNA and CDR2 YSLEER. The CDR3 loop reads CASSQDLRGNTEAFF. CDR3 nucleotide sequence: TGCGCCAGCAGCCAAGATCTAAGGGGAAACACTGAAGCTTTCTTT.

The chain employs TRBV5-1 and TRBJ2-3, with D possibly matching TRBD2 (5 bases). Germline V CDR1 and CDR2: SGHRS, YFSETQ. The CDR3 totals 11 residues. The V gene lost 7 bases and the J gene lost 3 bases, with 6 bases spanning the gap. For the CDR3, the DNA is TGCGCCAGCGGGGAGACAGATACGCAGTATTTT. Translating it yields CASGETDTQYF.